What follows are 32 T cell receptor beta chains derived from one specimen sequenced in a study of blood T cell repertoires in COVID-19. Produced via immunoSEQ multiplex PCR; TCRdb's table is partial and in-frame only. The sample has about 81,000 clones; more than 80% are singletons. What was sequenced was peripheral blood. The receptors derive from a human donor in a cohort sampled during active COVID-19.

In its sample, this clone ranks as medium-sized. The chain employs TRBV11-2 and TRBJ2-5, with D tentatively TRBD1 (6 bases). CDR1 is SGHAT, CDR2 FQNNGV, per germline. This CDR3 spans 11 amino acids. Trimming took off 6 bases at V and 8 bases at J, with 10 bases between the two ends. CDR3 in DNA: TGTGCCAGCAGGGGGGCCCATACCCAGTACTTC. Encoded protein: CASRGAHTQYF.

This clone has a single count. The chain has TRBV5-1 and TRBJ1-1; possibly TRBD1 for D (6 bases). Germline V lookup: CDR1 SGHRS, CDR2 YFSETQ. This CDR3 is 13 amino acids long. Deletions cut 3 bases from V and 10 bases from J, with 16 bases between. The CDR3 sequence: CASSSLGGYGAFF. The CDR3 bases are TGCGCCAGCAGCTCCCTTGGGGGCTACGGAGCTTTCTTT.

The rearrangement joins TRBV5-1 to TRBJ2-3; 11 bases are shared with TRBD2. Germline assignment: CDR1 SGHRS and CDR2 YFSETQ. This CDR3 contains 16 residues. The ends lost 0 bases at V and 3 bases at J; junction bases unmatched: 3. CDR3 DNA: TGCGCCAGCAGCTTGGGAGCTAGCGGGGGGACAGATACGCAGTATTTT. It specifies CASSLGASGGTDTQYF. Combining the CDR3 with reference TRBV5-1 and TRBJ2-3 gives the whole variable domain KAGVTQTPRYLIKTRGQQVTLSCSPISGHRSVSWYQQTPGQGLQFLFEYFSETQRNKGNFPGRFSGRQFSNSRSEMNVSTLELGDSALYLCASSLGASGGTDTQYFGPGTRLTVL.

The genes are TRBV11-2 and TRBJ2-7; 8 bases agree with TRBD1. Trimming at V came to 5 bases and at J to 5 bases, leaving 8 bases not matched to a gene. Germline V gene data show CDR1 as SGHAT and CDR2 as FQNNGV. The CDR3 has 14 residues. CDR3 sequence (DNA): TGTGCCAGCAGCGGTGACAGGGGATTTAACGAGCAGTACTTC. Protein product: CASSGDRGFNEQYF.

The chain is built from TRBV6-2 or TRBV6-3 and TRBJ2-1; 10 bases map to TRBD1. This CDR3 contains 17 residues. V lost 2 bases, J lost 10 bases, and 14 bases stayed unmatched. Germline CDR1 is MNHEY and CDR2 is SVGEGT. This chain's CDR3 is CASSYPSGTGADKEQFF. The CDR3 DNA sequence: TGTGCCAGCAGTTACCCGTCTGGGACAGGGGCGGATAAGGAGCAGTTCTTC.

This clone was detected only a few times. The chain has TRBV30 and TRBJ1-4; 9 bases fit TRBD1. There are 17 residues in the CDR3. After removal of 2 bases from V and 7 bases from J, the junction contained 14 bases not matched to a gene. The germline V gene has CDR1 GTSNPN and CDR2 SVGIG (reference sequence). The CDR3 DNA sequence: TGTGCCTGGAGTCTTCACCGGGACAGGGTACGGGGTGAAAAACTGTTTTTT. Residues: CAWSLHRDRVRGEKLFF. The whole variable domain, filled in from reference TRBV30 and TRBJ1-4, reads SQTIHQWPATLVQPVGSPLSLECTVEGTSNPNLYWYRQAAGRGLQLLFYSVGIGQISSEVPQNLSASRPQDRQFILSSKKLLLSDSGFYLCAWSLHRDRVRGEKLFFGSGTQLSVL.

The V gene is TRBV18, the J gene TRBJ1-5; 7 nucleotides match TRBD1. The CDR3 covers 17 residues. Germline V gives CDR1 KGHSH, CDR2 LQKENI. The V and J ends lost 3 bases and 4 bases, in that order; junction bases with no gene match: 12. The CDR3 sequence is CASSPVGPGTDNQPQHF. As DNA, the CDR3 is TGTGCCAGCTCACCTGTCGGGCCCGGGACAGATAATCAGCCCCAGCATTTT.

The rearrangement uses TRBV5-1 and TRBJ1-1; a possible D gene is TRBD1 (5 bases). There are 14 residues in the CDR3. Germline loops: CDR1 SGHRS, CDR2 YFSETQ. Trimming removed 5 bases at V and 2 bases at J, with 13 bases between. CDR3 protein: CASRIPGPNTEAFF. CDR3 DNA: TGCGCCAGCAGGATACCAGGGCCTAACACTGAAGCTTTCTTT.

J is TRBJ1-5 and V is TRBV24-1; 9 nucleotides agree with TRBD1. Germline V gene lookup returns CDR1 KGHDR and CDR2 SFDVKD. CDR3 size: 16 residues. V trimming: 5 bases; J trimming: 4 bases; junction bases outside the gene matches: 8. In DNA form, the CDR3 reads TGTGCCACCAGTGGCGGGACAGGGAGTCTTAATCAGCCCCAGCATTTT. Translating gives CATSGGTGSLNQPQHF.

The chain couples TRBV28 to TRBJ1-5; 10 bases match TRBD1. This CDR3 region has 15 residues. Germline V lookup: CDR1 MDHEN, CDR2 SYDVKM. The trim removed 6 bases at V and 4 bases at J, leaving 6 bases unmatched. The CDR3 sequence is CASRSSGQGNQPQHF. The CDR3 nucleotides read TGTGCCAGCAGATCCTCGGGACAGGGGAATCAGCCCCAGCATTTT.

The genes are TRBV12-3 or TRBV12-4 and TRBJ2-7; no clear D. The CDR3 runs to 13 residues. The V gene lost 5 bases and the J gene lost 2 bases, with 10 bases spanning the gap. CDR3 loop: CASSQPRTYEQYF. The CDR3 region has the DNA TGTGCCAGCAGTCAACCCAGGACCTACGAGCAGTACTTC.

The V and J genes are TRBV3-1 (or the pseudogene TRBV3-2) and TRBJ2-1, with D tentatively TRBD2 (6 bases). Germline assignment: CDR1 LGHDT and CDR2 YNNKEL (reference sequence). This CDR3 spans 15 amino acids. V was clipped by 1 base and J by 4 bases, with 11 bases between them. The CDR3 loop reads CASSQGGLSYNEQFF. In nucleotides, the CDR3 is TGTGCCAGCAGCCAAGGGGGACTTTCTTACAATGAGCAGTTCTTC.

The chain uses TRBV5-1 and TRBJ2-3; 11 bases line up with TRBD2. Germline trimming cut 5 bases from V and 3 bases from J; bases unmatched to any gene: 5. This CDR3 is built from 15 residues. The V gene's germline CDR1 is SGHRS and CDR2 YFSETQ. Here the CDR3 DNA reads TGCGCCAGCAGAAAACTAGCGGGGGCAACAGATACGCAGTATTTT. Its translation is CASRKLAGATDTQYF.

J is TRBJ1-5 and V is TRBV30; 8 bases are a match to TRBD1. V shed 2 bases, J shed 6 bases, and the junction held 6 bases outside the gene matches. The germline gives CDR1 GTSNPN, CDR2 SVGIG (reference sequence). The CDR3 sequence is 14 residues long. Here the CDR3 reads CAWSIKQGAQPQHF. The CDR3 DNA follows: TGTGCCTGGAGTATTAAGCAGGGGGCTCAGCCCCAGCATTTT. Based on the CDR3 plus reference TRBV30 and TRBJ1-5, the full variable domain is SQTIHQWPATLVQPVGSPLSLECTVEGTSNPNLYWYRQAAGRGLQLLFYSVGIGQISSEVPQNLSASRPQDRQFILSSKKLLLSDSGFYLCAWSIKQGAQPQHFGDGTRLSIL.

The V gene is TRBV30, the J gene TRBJ1-4, with 8 bases that match TRBD1. CDR3 length: 13 residues. V shed 1 base and J 7 bases; nucleotides not matched to a gene: 2. The germline V gene encodes CDR1 GTSNPN and CDR2 SVGIG (reference sequence). CDR3 sequence reads: CAWSGQGAEKLFF. The DNA of the CDR3 is TGTGCCTGGAGTGGGCAGGGGGCTGAAAAACTGTTTTTT.

This clone was detected once. This sequence joins TRBV7-2 and TRBJ2-7; 11 bases are a match to TRBD2. Germline assignment: CDR1 SGHTA and CDR2 FQGNSA. This CDR3 is 15 amino acids long. With V trimmed by 1 base and J by 5 bases, 4 bases remained unmatched. The CDR3 here is CASSLVAGGPNEQYF. The DNA of the CDR3 is TGTGCCAGCAGCTTAGTAGCGGGGGGGCCAAACGAGCAGTACTTC.

This clone has only a few counts. The sample carries other DNA sequences with the same CDR3. The gene calls are TRBV10-3 and TRBJ2-1; 10 nucleotides line up with TRBD2. The ends lost 6 bases at V and 0 bases at J; junction bases unmatched: 2. CDR3 length: 15 amino acids. CDR1 and CDR2 (germline): ENHRY, SYGVKD. DNA for the CDR3: TGTGCCATCAGACCTAGCGGGGGCTCCTACAATGAGCAGTTCTTC. As protein: CAIRPSGGSYNEQFF.

The chain is built from TRBV5-6 and TRBJ1-3; 8 bases match TRBD1. The CDR3 is made up of 16 amino acids. Germline V lookup: CDR1 SGHDT, CDR2 YYEEEE. J lost 1 base, V lost 4 bases, and 7 bases had no gene match. The CDR3 region has the DNA TGTGCCAGCAGCCCCGGGACAGGATCTTCTGGAAACACCATATATTTT. Translation: CASSPGTGSSGNTIYF.

The rearrangement uses TRBV9 and TRBJ2-1, with D unclear. Per the germline V gene, CDR1 is SGDLS and CDR2 is YYNGEE. The length of the CDR3 is 13 residues. With 0 bases removed from V and 4 bases from J, the gap between germline ends came to 5 bases. DNA of the CDR3: TGTGCCAGCAGCGTAGCTCTGTACAATGAGCAGTTCTTC. Translated: CASSVALYNEQFF. Combining the CDR3 with reference TRBV9 and TRBJ2-1 gives the whole variable domain DSGVTQTPKHLITATGQRVTLRCSPRSGDLSVYWYQQSLDQGLQFLIQYYNGEERAKGNILERFSAQQFPDLHSELNLSSLELGDSALYFCASSVALYNEQFFGPGTRLTVL.

The rearrangement joins TRBV5-6 to TRBJ2-3; no firm D call. CDR1 SGHDT and CDR2 YYEEEE come from the germline V gene. Trimming removed 4 bases at V and 7 bases at J, with 16 bases between. This CDR3 contains 14 residues. CDR3 DNA sequence: TGTGCCAGCAGCCAGGAAGTCACGGCGAATACGCAGTATTTT. It specifies CASSQEVTANTQYF.

The chain combines TRBV19 with TRBJ1-2; 9 bases fit TRBD1. Germline V gives CDR1 LNHDA, CDR2 SQIVND (reference sequence). The CDR3 length is 16 residues. Germline trimming cut 4 bases from V and 4 bases from J; bases unmatched to any gene: 10. CDR3 nucleotides: TGTGCCAGTAGTAAACGTCAACCGGGACAGGGCTATGGCTACACCTTC. Amino acids: CASSKRQPGQGYGYTF.

V and J are TRBV7-8 and TRBJ1-2, with D tentatively TRBD1 (5 bases). Germline CDR1 SGHVS, CDR2 FQNEAQ. The V gene lost 5 bases and the J gene lost 6 bases, with 16 bases spanning the gap. The CDR3 is made up of 14 amino acids. The CDR3 DNA is TGTGCCAGCAGCGTAAACAGGCAACCGAATGGCTACACCTTC. It translates to CASSVNRQPNGYTF.

This sequence joins TRBV7-8 and TRBJ2-6, with 7 bases fitting TRBD1. Germline loops: CDR1 SGHVS, CDR2 FQNEAQ. J gave up 2 bases and V 0 bases, and 4 bases lay outside the gene matches. This CDR3 has 17 residues. The CDR3 region is CASSLASGGAGANVLTF. The CDR3 DNA sequence: TGTGCCAGCAGCTTAGCCTCAGGGGGAGCTGGGGCCAACGTCCTGACTTTC.

The chain's CDR3 is CSVPSPNNEQFF. Here the CDR3 DNA reads TGCAGCGTTCCCTCCCCTAACAATGAGCAGTTCTTC. The gene calls are TRBV29-1 and TRBJ2-1; D unclear. Trimming stripped 5 bases from V and 5 bases from J, with 10 bases between. Germline V gene lookup returns CDR1 SQVTM and CDR2 ANQGSEA. The CDR3 is 12 amino acids.

The rearrangement joins TRBV6-1 to TRBJ1-2; D remains unclear. Germline CDR1 and CDR2: MNHNS and SASEGT. This CDR3 has 15 residues. V dropped 0 bases and J dropped 4 bases, with 12 bases sitting between them. CDR3 DNA: TGTGCCAGCAGTGAAGCGGGCACCTCTGGCTATGGCTACACCTTC. The encoded protein is CASSEAGTSGYGYTF.

The chain links TRBV5-1 to TRBJ2-1, with D perhaps matching TRBD1 (7 bases). This CDR3 is 15 amino acids long. Looked up from germline, CDR1 is SGHRS and CDR2 is YFSETQ. V was trimmed by 0 bases and J by 7 bases, leaving 14 bases between them. CDR3: CASSLVPGGMNEQFF. The CDR3 region has the DNA TGCGCCAGCAGCTTGGTACCAGGGGGGATGAATGAGCAGTTCTTC.

This rearrangement joins TRBV5-1 to TRBJ1-6; 8 bases are shared with TRBD1. The germline V gene encodes CDR1 SGHRS and CDR2 YFSETQ. This CDR3 contains 17 residues. The ends lost 1 base at V and 4 bases at J; junction bases unmatched: 7. The CDR3 sequence: CASSLWGTGDYNSPLHF. CDR3 sequence (DNA): TGCGCCAGCAGCTTGTGGGGGACAGGCGATTATAATTCACCCCTCCACTTT.

This rearrangement joins TRBV14 to TRBJ2-7, with 15 bases aligning to TRBD2. There are 17 residues in the CDR3. Germline V gene sequence: CDR1 SGHDN, CDR2 FVKESK. After removal of 0 bases from V and 6 bases from J, the junction contained 6 bases not matched to a gene. The CDR3 bases are TGTGCCAGCAGCCAAGAGCGGACTAGCGGGGGGGCAAGCGAGCAGTACTTC. It specifies CASSQERTSGGASEQYF.

The chain is built from TRBV3-1 (or the pseudogene TRBV3-2) and TRBJ2-3, with 9 bases fitting TRBD2. The V gene end was trimmed by 3 bases and the J gene end by 4 bases; junction bases not matched to a gene: 2. CDR3 length: 14 residues. CDR1 LGHDT and CDR2 YNNKEL come from the germline V gene (reference sequence). DNA for the CDR3: TGTGCCAGCAGCCATGGACTAGCGTCAGATACGCAGTATTTT. It yields the protein CASSHGLASDTQYF.

Only a few counts were recorded for this clone. The chain links TRBV3-1 (or the pseudogene TRBV3-2) to TRBJ1-6, with TRBD1 matching 8 bases. The V gene end was trimmed by 5 bases and the J gene end by 13 bases; junction bases not matched to a gene: 10. Germline assignment: CDR1 LGHDT and CDR2 YNNKEL (reference sequence). This CDR3 contains 14 residues. The CDR3 loop reads CASSMGQVRVPLHF. As DNA, the CDR3 is TGTGCCAGCAGCATGGGACAGGTTAGGGTTCCCCTCCACTTT.

V usage is TRBV6-5 and J usage is TRBJ1-1; D is unclear. The germline CDR1 and CDR2 sequences are MNHEY and SVGAGI. Trimming left V 4 bases short and J 2 bases short, with 8 bases between. This CDR3 has 13 residues. This CDR3 reads CASSLVPNTEAFF. The CDR3, as DNA: TGTGCCAGCAGTTTAGTTCCTAACACTGAAGCTTTCTTT.

J is TRBJ1-2 and V is TRBV28, with a weak D call TRBD1 (6 bases). Germline values: CDR1 MDHEN, CDR2 SYDVKM. This CDR3 has 16 residues. V was cut by 5 bases and J by 2 bases, with 18 bases left in between. CDR3 DNA: TGTGCCAGCAGTCAAGTCCAGGGGATTACAAACTATGGCTACACCTTC. Translation: CASSQVQGITNYGYTF.